This passage covers 13 T cell receptor beta chains from one sample sequenced in a study of radiation and T cells in renal cell carcinoma. Sequencing was performed with immunoSEQ multiplex PCR; in TCRdb, only in-frame clones are kept and a portion is missing. The repertoire holds about 78,000 clones, with 80% to 90% as singletons. Time point indicated: blood 4 weeks post-SBRT, at nephrectomy. The treatment denotes: 15 Gy SBRT to primary tumor, nephrectomy 4 weeks later. The specimen was blood, collected from a patient whose treatment included radiotherapy and nephrectomy. These receptors were taken from a woman in her seventies with renal cell carcinoma.

For the CDR3, the DNA is TGTGCCAGCAGTGACCGGGACAAGTCACCCCTCCACTTT. Translation: CASSDRDKSPLHF. V usage is TRBV6-1 and J usage is TRBJ1-6; D perhaps matches TRBD1 (6 bases). The CDR3 is 13 residues long. From germline, CDR1 is MNHNS and CDR2 SASEGT. Trimming took 3 bases from V and 10 from J, leaving 10 bases between them.

Notes on this clone: This sample also contains other DNA sequences that code for the same CDR3. The chain is built from TRBV5-1 and TRBJ1-1; the D gene is possibly TRBD1 (6 bases). Germline V CDR1 and CDR2: SGHRS, YFSETQ. Trimming removed 4 bases at V and 1 base at J, with 17 bases between. There are 16 residues in the CDR3. CDR3 region: CASSTSGRGGNTEAFF. The CDR3 coding sequence is TGCGCCAGCAGCACCTCCGGGCGAGGGGGGAACACTGAAGCTTTCTTT.

In DNA form, the CDR3 reads TGTGCCAGCAGCTTCGGGGGGCGTTTGGACACCGGGGAGCTGTTTTTT. Protein: CASSFGGRLDTGELFF. J is TRBJ2-2 and V is TRBV5-4, with D perhaps matching TRBD2 (7 bases). The CDR3 consists of 16 residues. Germline loops: CDR1 SGHNT, CDR2 YYREEE (reference sequence). Trimming cost V 2 bases and J 3 bases, with 14 bases left between them.

The V and J genes are TRBV11-3 and TRBJ1-1; tentative D call: TRBD1 (5 bases). The CDR3 is 13 residues long. Germline V gene lookup returns CDR1 SGHNT and CDR2 YENEEA. Deletions cut 1 base from V and 8 bases from J, with 11 bases between. Written as DNA, the CDR3 is TGTGCCAGCAGCTTAGTAGGGGCTACCGAAGCTTTCTTT. It is translated as CASSLVGATEAFF.

The chain joins TRBV4-2 to TRBJ2-7; possible D gene TRBD1, 6 bases. Germline V gene data show CDR1 as LGHNA and CDR2 as YNFKEQ. V lost 3 bases and J lost 2, with 17 bases in between. The CDR3 has 16 residues. CDR3 protein: CASSHTSGTPTYEQYF. The CDR3 DNA reads as TGTGCCAGCAGCCACACCTCCGGGACACCAACCTACGAGCAGTACTTC.

The gene calls are TRBV30 and TRBJ1-6, with a weak D call TRBD1 (5 bases). The V end was cut by 0 bases, the J end by 6 bases, with 15 bases between. CDR1 and CDR2 (germline): GTSNPN, SVGIG (reference sequence). The CDR3 consists of 16 residues. CDR3 bases: TGTGCCTGGAGTGTCCAGACAGCAAGTCCTAATTCACCCCTCCACTTT. It encodes CAWSVQTASPNSPLHF.

The chain recombines TRBV11-2 with TRBJ1-1; 8 bases match TRBD1. This CDR3 spans 16 amino acids. V gave up 3 bases and J gave up 0 bases; unmatched junction bases: 6. The germline V gene encodes CDR1 SGHAT and CDR2 FQNNGV. This CDR3 reads CASSFGIQGVNTEAFF. The CDR3 nucleotides are TGTGCCAGCAGCTTCGGGATACAGGGGGTGAACACTGAAGCTTTCTTT.

This clone appeared once. The rearrangement joins TRBV6-5 to TRBJ1-3; D unclear. The CDR3 runs 13 residues. Trimming removed 0 bases from V and 4 bases from J, with 4 bases in between. CDR1 and CDR2 (germline): MNHEY, SVGAGI. The CDR3: CASSYSTGNTIYF. In DNA, the CDR3 is TGTGCCAGCAGTTACTCGACCGGAAACACCATATATTTT.

The chain links TRBV10-3 to TRBJ2-7, with D possibly TRBD1 on 6 matching bases. This CDR3 spans 15 amino acids. V lost 4 bases to trimming and J lost 2 bases, with 15 bases between them. CDR1 and CDR2 (germline): ENHRY, SYGVKD. CDR3 coding DNA: TGTGCCATCAGTGCCCCCCGGACAGCTACCTACGAGCAGTACTTC. Translation gives CAISAPRTATYEQYF.

J is TRBJ2-2 and V is TRBV27; 7 bases are a match to TRBD2. This CDR3 has 16 residues. CDR1 is MNHEY and CDR2 is SMNVEV in the germline V gene (reference sequence). After removal of 3 bases from V and 2 bases from J, the junction contained 6 bases not matched to a gene. CDR3: CASSFFSGPNTGELFF. The CDR3 nucleotides read TGTGCCAGCAGTTTTTTTAGCGGGCCTAACACCGGGGAGCTGTTTTTT.

This chain joins TRBV6-1 and TRBJ1-1; D is undetermined. Germline lookup yields CDR1 MNHNS and CDR2 SASEGT. V gave up 1 base and J gave up 10 bases, with 13 bases separating them. The CDR3 is 13 residues long. The CDR3 region is CASSEGGLDGAFF. In nucleotides, the CDR3 is TGTGCCAGCAGTGAAGGGGGTCTGGACGGAGCTTTCTTT.

The chain joins TRBV18 to TRBJ2-3; D ambiguous. CDR1 and CDR2 (germline): KGHSH, LQKENI. V was cut by 3 bases and J by 6 bases, with 10 bases left in between. The CDR3 totals 13 residues. Here the CDR3 DNA reads TGTGCCAGCTCACCGGTCAGAATGGATACGCAGTATTTT. Its translation: CASSPVRMDTQYF.

J is TRBJ1-6 and V is TRBV5-4; no clear D gene. The CDR3 totals 14 residues. Trimming shortened V by 0 bases and J by 4 bases, and 5 bases separated the two germline ends. Germline V lookup: CDR1 SGHNT, CDR2 YYREEE (reference sequence). Here the CDR3 reads CASSLEQYNSPLHF. The CDR3 DNA is TGTGCCAGCAGCTTGGAACAATATAATTCACCCCTCCACTTT. Full variable domain (outside the CDR3, taken from reference TRBV5-4 and TRBJ1-6): ETGVTQSPTHLIKTRGQQVTLRCSSQSGHNTVSWYQQALGQGPQFIFQYYREEENGRGNFPPRFSGLQFPNYSSELNVNALELDDSALYLCASSLEQYNSPLHFGNGTRLTVT.